This TCR beta chain came from a study of blood T cells in healthy people across ages. Primed by a sample-barcoded 5' primer and a J-beta primer mix, a second PCR proceeded for about 6 to 12 cycles. One entry per CDR3 protein results from TCRdb running MiXCR on the 5' RACE reads. The sample lists approximately 2,000,000 distinct CDR3 sequences, about two fifths seen once, with roughly 24% in the top ten. There are a few counts of this clonotype. V was trimmed by 0 bases and J by 3 bases, leaving 14 bases between them. The germline CDR1 and CDR2 sequences are LGHDT and YNNKEL (reference sequence). CDR3 length: 16 amino acids.

The chain carries TRBV3-1 and TRBJ1-2, with D possibly being TRBD1 (5 bases). The origin of this receptor is a human donor in good health. Sequenced input: blood. The DNA for the CDR3 is TGTGCCAGCAGCCAAGACCCGGGACTGAGCTACTATGGCTACACCTTC. It is translated as CASSQDPGLSYYGYTF.